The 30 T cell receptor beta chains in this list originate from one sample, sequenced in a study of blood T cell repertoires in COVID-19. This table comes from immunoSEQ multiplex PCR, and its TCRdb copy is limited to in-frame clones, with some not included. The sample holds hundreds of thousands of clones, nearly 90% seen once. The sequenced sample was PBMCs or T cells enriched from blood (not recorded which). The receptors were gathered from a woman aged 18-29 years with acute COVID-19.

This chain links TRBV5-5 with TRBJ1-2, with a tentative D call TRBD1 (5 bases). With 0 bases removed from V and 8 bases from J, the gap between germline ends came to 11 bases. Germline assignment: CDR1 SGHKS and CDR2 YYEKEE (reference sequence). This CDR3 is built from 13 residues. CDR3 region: CASSLEGEGGYTF. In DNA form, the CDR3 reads TGTGCCAGCAGCTTGGAAGGGGAGGGAGGCTACACCTTC.

CDR3: CASSLWGENTEAFF. The DNA of the CDR3 is TGTGCCAGCAGCCTGTGGGGGGAGAACACTGAAGCTTTCTTT. The chain combines TRBV7-9 with TRBJ1-1; D possibly corresponds to TRBD1 (5 bases). The germline V gene has CDR1 SEHNR and CDR2 FQNEAQ (reference sequence). V was cut by 5 bases and J by 1 base, with 11 bases left in between. The CDR3 contains 14 residues.

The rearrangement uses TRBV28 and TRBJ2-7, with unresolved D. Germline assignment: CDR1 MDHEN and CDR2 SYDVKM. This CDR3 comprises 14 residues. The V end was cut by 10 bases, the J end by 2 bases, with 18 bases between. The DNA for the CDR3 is TGTGCCACCAGAAAATACGGGTCGACCTACGAGCAGTACTTC. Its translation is CATRKYGSTYEQYF.

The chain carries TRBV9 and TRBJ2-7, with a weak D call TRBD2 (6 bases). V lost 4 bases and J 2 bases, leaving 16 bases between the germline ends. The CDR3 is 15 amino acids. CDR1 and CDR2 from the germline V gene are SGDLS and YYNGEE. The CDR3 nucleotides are TGTGCCAGCAGCCCCAGTAGCGGTCTCCCCTACGAGCAGTACTTC. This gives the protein CASSPSSGLPYEQYF. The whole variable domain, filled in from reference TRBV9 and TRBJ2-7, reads DSGVTQTPKHLITATGQRVTLRCSPRSGDLSVYWYQQSLDQGLQFLIQYYNGEERAKGNILERFSAQQFPDLHSELNLSSLELGDSALYFCASSPSSGLPYEQYFGPGTRLTVT.

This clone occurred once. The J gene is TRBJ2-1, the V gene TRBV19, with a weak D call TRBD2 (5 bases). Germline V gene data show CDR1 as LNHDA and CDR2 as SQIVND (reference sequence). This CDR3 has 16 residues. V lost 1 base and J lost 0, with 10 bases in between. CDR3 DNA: TGTGCCAGTAGTATAGGGAGCGGAGGCTCCTACAATGAGCAGTTCTTC. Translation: CASSIGSGGSYNEQFF.

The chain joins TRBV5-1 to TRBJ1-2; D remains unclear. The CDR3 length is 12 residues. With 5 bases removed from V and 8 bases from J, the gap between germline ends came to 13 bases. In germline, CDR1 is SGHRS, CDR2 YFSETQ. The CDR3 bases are TGCGCCAGCAGAAGCGGAACTGGGGGCTACACCTTC. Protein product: CASRSGTGGYTF.

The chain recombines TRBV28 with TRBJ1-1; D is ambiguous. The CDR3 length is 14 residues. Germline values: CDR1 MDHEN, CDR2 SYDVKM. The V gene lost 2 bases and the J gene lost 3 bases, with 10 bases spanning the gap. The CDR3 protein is CASSLRVSYTEAFF. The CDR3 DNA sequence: TGTGCCAGCAGTTTACGGGTCAGCTACACTGAAGCTTTCTTT.

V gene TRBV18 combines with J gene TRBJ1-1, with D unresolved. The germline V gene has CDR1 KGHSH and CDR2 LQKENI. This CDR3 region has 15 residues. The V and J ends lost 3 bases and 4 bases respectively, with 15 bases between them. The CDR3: CASSPPGIRRTEAFF. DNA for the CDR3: TGTGCCAGCTCACCGCCGGGGATCAGGCGCACTGAAGCTTTCTTT.

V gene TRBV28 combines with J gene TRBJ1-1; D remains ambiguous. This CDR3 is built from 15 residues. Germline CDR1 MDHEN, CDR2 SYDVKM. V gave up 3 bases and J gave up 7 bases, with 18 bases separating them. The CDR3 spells CASSFGFGPRDEAFF. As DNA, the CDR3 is TGTGCCAGCAGTTTTGGTTTCGGGCCGCGGGATGAAGCTTTCTTT. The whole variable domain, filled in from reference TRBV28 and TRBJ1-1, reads DVKVTQSSRYLVKRTGEKVFLECVQDMDHENMFWYRQDPGLGLRLIYFSYDVKMKEKGDIPEGYSVSREKKERFSLILESASTNQTSMYLCASSFGFGPRDEAFFGQGTRLTVV.

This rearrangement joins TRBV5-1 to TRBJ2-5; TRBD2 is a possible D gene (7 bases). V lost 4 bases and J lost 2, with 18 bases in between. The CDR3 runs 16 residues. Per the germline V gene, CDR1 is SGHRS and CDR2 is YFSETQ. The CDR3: CASSRLAGAGQETQYF. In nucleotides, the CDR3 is TGCGCCAGCAGCCGGCTTGCGGGGGCTGGGCAAGAGACCCAGTACTTC.

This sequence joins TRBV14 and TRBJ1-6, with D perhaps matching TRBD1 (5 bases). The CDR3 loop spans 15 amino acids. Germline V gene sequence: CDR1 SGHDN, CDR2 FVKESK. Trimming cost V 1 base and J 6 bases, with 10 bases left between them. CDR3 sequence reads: CASSQGGLGNSPLHF. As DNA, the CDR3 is TGTGCCAGCAGCCAAGGGGGCTTAGGTAATTCACCCCTCCACTTT. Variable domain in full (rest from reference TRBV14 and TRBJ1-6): EAGVTQFPSHSVIEKGQTVTLRCDPISGHDNLYWYRRVMGKEIKFLLHFVKESKQDESGMPNNRFLAERTGGTYSTLKVQPAELEDSGVYFCASSQGGLGNSPLHFGNGTRLTVT.

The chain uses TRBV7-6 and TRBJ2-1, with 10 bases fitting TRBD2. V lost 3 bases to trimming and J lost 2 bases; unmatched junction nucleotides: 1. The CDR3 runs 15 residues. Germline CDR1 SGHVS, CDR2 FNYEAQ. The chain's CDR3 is CASSFTSGAYNEQFF. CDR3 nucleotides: TGTGCCAGCAGCTTCACTAGCGGGGCCTACAATGAGCAGTTCTTC.

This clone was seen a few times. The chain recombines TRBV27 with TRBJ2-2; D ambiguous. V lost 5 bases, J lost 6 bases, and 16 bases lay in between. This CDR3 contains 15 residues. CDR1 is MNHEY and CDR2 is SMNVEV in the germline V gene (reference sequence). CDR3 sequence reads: CASSPPHFNAGELFF. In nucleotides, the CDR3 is TGTGCCAGCAGTCCGCCCCACTTCAACGCCGGGGAGCTGTTTTTT.

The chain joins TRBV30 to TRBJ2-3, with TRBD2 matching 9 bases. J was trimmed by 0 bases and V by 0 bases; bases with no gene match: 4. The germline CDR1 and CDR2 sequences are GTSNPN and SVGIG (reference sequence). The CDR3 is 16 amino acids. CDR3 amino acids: CAWSVYAGGSTDTQYF. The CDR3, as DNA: TGTGCCTGGAGTGTCTATGCGGGAGGGAGCACAGATACGCAGTATTTT. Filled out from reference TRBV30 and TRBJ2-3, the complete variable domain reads SQTIHQWPATLVQPVGSPLSLECTVEGTSNPNLYWYRQAAGRGLQLLFYSVGIGQISSEVPQNLSASRPQDRQFILSSKKLLLSDSGFYLCAWSVYAGGSTDTQYFGPGTRLTVL.

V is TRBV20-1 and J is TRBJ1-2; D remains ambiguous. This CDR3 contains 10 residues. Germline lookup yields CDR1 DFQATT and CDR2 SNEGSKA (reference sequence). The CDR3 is CSPRGYGYTF. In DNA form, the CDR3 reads TGCAGCCCTCGGGGCTATGGCTACACCTTC.

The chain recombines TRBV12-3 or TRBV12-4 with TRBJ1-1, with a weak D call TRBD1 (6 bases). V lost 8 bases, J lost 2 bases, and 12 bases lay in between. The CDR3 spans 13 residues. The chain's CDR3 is CASGTGSNTEAFF. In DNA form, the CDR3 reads TGTGCCAGCGGCACAGGGTCCAACACTGAAGCTTTCTTT.

Here the CDR3 DNA reads TGTGCCATCAGTGAGTCCGGGGGACTAGCGGGAGTTAACAATGAGCAGTTCTTC. It yields the protein CAISESGGLAGVNNEQFF. The chain employs TRBV10-3 and TRBJ2-1; the match to TRBD2 covers 14 bases. The CDR3 covers 18 residues. The J segment lost 5 bases and the V segment lost 0 bases, leaving 6 bases of the junction unmatched. Germline V gives CDR1 ENHRY, CDR2 SYGVKD.

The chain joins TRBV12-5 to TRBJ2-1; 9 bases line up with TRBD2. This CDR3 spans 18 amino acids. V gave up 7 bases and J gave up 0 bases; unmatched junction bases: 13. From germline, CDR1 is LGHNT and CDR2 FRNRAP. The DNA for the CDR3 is TGTGCTAGTGCCCCAGCGGGAGGCTCCTTAGACTCCTACAATGAGCAGTTCTTC. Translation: CASAPAGGSLDSYNEQFF. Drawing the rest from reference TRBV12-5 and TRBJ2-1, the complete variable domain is DARVTQTPRHKVTEMGQEVTMRCQPILGHNTVFWYRQTMMQGLELLAYFRNRAPLDDSGMPKDRFSAEMPDATLATLKIQPSEPRDSAVYFCASAPAGGSLDSYNEQFFGPGTRLTVL.

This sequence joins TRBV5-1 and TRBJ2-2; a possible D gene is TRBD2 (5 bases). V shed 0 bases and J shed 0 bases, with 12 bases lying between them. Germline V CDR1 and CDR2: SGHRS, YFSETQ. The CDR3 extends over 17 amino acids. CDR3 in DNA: TGCGCCAGCAGCTTGGGGTGGTGGGGAGCGAACACCGGGGAGCTGTTTTTT. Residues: CASSLGWWGANTGELFF.

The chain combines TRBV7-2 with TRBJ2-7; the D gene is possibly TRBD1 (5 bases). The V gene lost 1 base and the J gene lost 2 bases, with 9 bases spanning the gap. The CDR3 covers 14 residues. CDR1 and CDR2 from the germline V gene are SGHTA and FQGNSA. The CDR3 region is CASSLVQATYEQYF. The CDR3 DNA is TGTGCCAGCAGCTTAGTACAGGCAACCTACGAGCAGTACTTC.

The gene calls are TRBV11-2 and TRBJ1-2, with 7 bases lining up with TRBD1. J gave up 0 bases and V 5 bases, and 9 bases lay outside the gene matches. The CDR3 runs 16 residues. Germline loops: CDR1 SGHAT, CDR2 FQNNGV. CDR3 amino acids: CASSALQGRANYGYTF. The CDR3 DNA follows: TGTGCCAGCAGCGCCTTACAGGGGCGAGCTAACTATGGCTACACCTTC.

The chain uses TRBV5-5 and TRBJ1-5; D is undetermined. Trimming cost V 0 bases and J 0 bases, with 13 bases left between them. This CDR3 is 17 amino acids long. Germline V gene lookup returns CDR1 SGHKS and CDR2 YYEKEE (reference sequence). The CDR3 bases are TGTGCCAGCAGCTTGGGAGCGGGGTACCCTAGCAATCAGCCCCAGCATTTT. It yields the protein CASSLGAGYPSNQPQHF.

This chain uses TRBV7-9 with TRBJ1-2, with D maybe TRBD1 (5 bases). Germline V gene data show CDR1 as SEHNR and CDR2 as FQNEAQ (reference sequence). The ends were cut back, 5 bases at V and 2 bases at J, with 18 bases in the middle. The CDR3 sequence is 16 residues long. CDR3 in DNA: TGTGCCAGCAGCCCCCCGAGCGGGGCTGGAAACTATGGCTACACCTTC. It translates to CASSPPSGAGNYGYTF.

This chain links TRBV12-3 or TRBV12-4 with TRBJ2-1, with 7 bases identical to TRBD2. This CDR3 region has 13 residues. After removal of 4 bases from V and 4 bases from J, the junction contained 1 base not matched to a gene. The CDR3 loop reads CASSSGGYNEQFF. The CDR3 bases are TGTGCCAGCAGTTCCGGGGGGTACAATGAGCAGTTCTTC.

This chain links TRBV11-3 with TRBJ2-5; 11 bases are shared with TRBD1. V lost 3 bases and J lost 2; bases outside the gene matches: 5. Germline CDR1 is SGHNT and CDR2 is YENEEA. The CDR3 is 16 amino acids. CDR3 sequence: CASSFTGTGGQETQYF. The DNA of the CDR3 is TGTGCCAGCAGCTTCACCGGGACAGGGGGGCAAGAGACCCAGTACTTC.

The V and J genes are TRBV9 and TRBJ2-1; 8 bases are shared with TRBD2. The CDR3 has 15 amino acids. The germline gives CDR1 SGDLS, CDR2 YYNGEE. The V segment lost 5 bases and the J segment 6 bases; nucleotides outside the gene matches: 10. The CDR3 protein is CASRDERESGNEQFF. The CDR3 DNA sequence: TGTGCCAGCAGAGACGAGCGGGAGTCCGGCAATGAGCAGTTCTTC.

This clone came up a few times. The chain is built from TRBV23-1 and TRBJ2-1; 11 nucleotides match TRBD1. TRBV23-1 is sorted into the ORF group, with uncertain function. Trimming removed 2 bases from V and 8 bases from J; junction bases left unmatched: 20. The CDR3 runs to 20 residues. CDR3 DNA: TGCGCCAGCAGTCAAAATAGGACAGGGGGCGCGACGGGTCCAGGGGATGAGCAGTTCTTC. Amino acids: CASSQNRTGGATGPGDEQFF.

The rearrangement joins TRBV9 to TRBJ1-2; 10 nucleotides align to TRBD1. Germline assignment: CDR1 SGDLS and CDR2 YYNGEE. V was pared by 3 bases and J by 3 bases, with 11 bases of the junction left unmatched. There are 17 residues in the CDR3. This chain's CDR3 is CASSATFGTGAYYGYTF. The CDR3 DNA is TGTGCCAGCAGCGCAACCTTTGGGACAGGGGCATACTATGGCTACACCTTC.

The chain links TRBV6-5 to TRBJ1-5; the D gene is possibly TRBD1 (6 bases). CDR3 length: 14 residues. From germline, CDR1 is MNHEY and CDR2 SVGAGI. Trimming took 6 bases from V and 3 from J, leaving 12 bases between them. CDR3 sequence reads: CASRPTGYNQPQHF. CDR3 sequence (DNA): TGTGCCAGCAGACCTACAGGGTACAATCAGCCCCAGCATTTT.

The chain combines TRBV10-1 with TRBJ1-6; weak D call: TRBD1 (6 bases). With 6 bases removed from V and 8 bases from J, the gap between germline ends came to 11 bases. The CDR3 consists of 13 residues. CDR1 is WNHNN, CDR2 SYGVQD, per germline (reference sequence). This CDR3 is CASSTGLDSPLHF. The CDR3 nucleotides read TGCGCCAGCAGCACAGGGTTGGATTCACCCCTCCACTTT.